This is a list of T cell receptor beta chains from one sample in a study of technical replicates of blood from several donors. The data were produced by immunoSEQ multiplex PCR, yet TCRdb's version contains in-frame clones alone and is incomplete. The repertoire includes tens of thousands of clones, about 96% of them detected once, and 0.36% sits in the top ten. Sequencing was done on a sample of T cells isolated from PBMCs. Source of these receptors: a human donor in good health. Both conserved end residues are part of each CDR3. D genes are given only for firm matches. Size is omitted from some rows. Given values are once, few, many or a class for expanded clones.

d_call,j_call,clone_size,v_call,cdr3_nt,cdr3_aa
-,TRBJ2-7,-,TRBV4-2,TGTGCCAGCAGCCAGGGGGACTTCTCCTACGAGCAGTACTTC,CASSQGDFSYEQYF
TRBD1,TRBJ2-7,-,TRBV13,TGTGCCAGCAGCTCGGACAGGGGCTACGAGCAGTACTTC,CASSSDRGYEQYF
TRBD2,TRBJ2-7,once,TRBV9,TGTGCCAGCAGCGTAATAGCGGGAGCTGTGGAGCAGTACTTC,CASSVIAGAVEQYF
TRBD2,TRBJ2-1,-,TRBV11-1,TGTGCCAGCAGCTTCCAGCGGGAGAGCTACAATGAGCAGTTCTTC,CASSFQRESYNEQFF
-,TRBJ1-1,-,TRBV5-1,TGCGCCAGCAGCTTGGATCAGCGTCTCGCTTCTGAAGCTTTCTTT,CASSLDQRLASEAFF
TRBD1,TRBJ1-2,-,TRBV27,TGTGCCAGCAGTGAGACAGGGACCCTCCATGGCTACACCTTC,CASSETGTLHGYTF
-,TRBJ1-5,-,TRBV28,TGTGCCAGCAGTTCCGATGACTGGGAGGGAAATCAGCCCCAGCATTTT,CASSSDDWEGNQPQHF
-,TRBJ1-5,once,TRBV2,TGTGCCAGCAGGTACAGACAGCCCCAGCATTTT,CASRYRQPQHF
-,TRBJ2-7,-,TRBV6-5,TGTGCCAGCAGTTTTCGGGAGAACTACGAGCAGTACTTC,CASSFRENYEQYF
-,TRBJ2-3,-,TRBV15,TGTGCCACCAAACCGGGGTACGAACAAGATACGCAGTATTTT,CATKPGYEQDTQYF
TRBD2,TRBJ2-1,-,TRBV7-6,TGTGCCAGCCTCCGGGGGGTGGGAGCGGGAGAATCCTACAATGAGCAGTTCTTC,CASLRGVGAGESYNEQFF
-,TRBJ1-5,-,TRBV19,TGTGCCAGTGCCAGGGTAGGTCAGCCCCAGCATTTT,CASARVGQPQHF
TRBD1,TRBJ1-1,-,TRBV11-2,TGTGCCAGCAGCTTAGAGTTCCAGGGGGCAGGCACTGAAGCTTTCTTT,CASSLEFQGAGTEAFF
-,TRBJ1-3,-,TRBV7-2,TGTGCCAGCAGCTTTGCGTGGCAGGATGGAAACACCATATATTTT,CASSFAWQDGNTIYF
-,TRBJ2-2,-,TRBV14,TGTGCCAGCAGCCAAGGGTGGGGGCAGAACACCGGGGAGCTGTTTTTT,CASSQGWGQNTGELFF
-,TRBJ1-3,-,TRBV6-1,TGTGCCAGCAAGGGGCAAAACACCATATATTTT,CASKGQNTIYF
-,TRBJ1-2,-,TRBV10-3,TGTGCCATCAGTGATCAGACAGGATCTAACTATGGCTACACCTTC,CAISDQTGSNYGYTF
TRBD1,TRBJ2-5,-,TRBV4-3,TGCGCCAGCAGCCGGGGGACAGGGTCCCACCAAGAGACCCAGTACTTC,CASSRGTGSHQETQYF
TRBD2,TRBJ2-5,-,TRBV27,TGTGCCAGCAGTCCGCTGGGACTAGCTTCGAAGTACTTC,CASSPLGLASKYF
-,TRBJ1-4,-,TRBV6-6,TGTGCCAGCAGTACGAGCGAAAAACTGTTTTTT,CASSTSEKLFF
-,TRBJ2-1,-,TRBV4-1,TGCGCCAGCAGCCTCCGGACTGGGGAGCAGTTCTTC,CASSLRTGEQFF
-,TRBJ2-5,-,TRBV9,TGTGCCAGCAGCGTAGAAGCGAACCCCTTTCTGGAGACCCAGTACTTC,CASSVEANPFLETQYF
-,TRBJ1-4,-,TRBV4-1,TGCGCCAGCAGCCACGAAGGGGGGGTTGATAAAAAACTGTTTTTT,CASSHEGGVDKKLFF
-,TRBJ2-1,-,TRBV7-3,TGTGCCAGCAGCTTATCTAGGGCCGGGGGTGAGCAGTTCTTC,CASSLSRAGGEQFF
TRBD1,TRBJ1-2,-,TRBV29-1,TGCAGCGTAGCAGGGGGCCTCGGAGGCTACACCTTC,CSVAGGLGGYTF
TRBD2,TRBJ2-7,-,TRBV9,TGTGCCAGCAGCGCTCTAGCGGGAGAAGTCTACGAGCAGTACTTC,CASSALAGEVYEQYF
TRBD1,TRBJ2-2,-,TRBV4-2,TGTGCCAGCAGCCAACAAGGGACAGGGAACACCGGGGAGCTGTTTTTT,CASSQQGTGNTGELFF
TRBD2,TRBJ2-2,-,TRBV9,TGTGCCAGCAGCGCCTCCCCGACTAGCGGGAGAGGAACCGGGGAGCTGTTTTTT,CASSASPTSGRGTGELFF
-,TRBJ1-1,-,TRBV4-1,TGCGCCAGCAGCCCCAGGGAAGGGCTATACACTGAAGCTTTCTTT,CASSPREGLYTEAFF
TRBD1,TRBJ1-5,-,TRBV28,TGTGCCAGCAGTTTAAGAGGACAGGGGCCCCATCAGCCCCAGCATTTT,CASSLRGQGPHQPQHF
-,TRBJ1-5,-,TRBV10-1,TGCGCCAGCAGTGAGAAAATTAGCACTAACTTAAGAGGAGACGAGTATTATCAGCCCCAGCATTTT,CASSEKISTNLRGDEYYQPQHF
TRBD2,TRBJ2-1,-,TRBV7-3,TGTGCCAGCAGCCAAAGACTAGCGGGAGGGCTGGATGAGCAGTTCTTC,CASSQRLAGGLDEQFF
TRBD1,TRBJ1-1,-,TRBV9,TGTGCCAGCAGCAGAAGGACAGGGACCACTGAAGCTTTCTTT,CASSRRTGTTEAFF
-,TRBJ1-2,-,TRBV5-1,TGCGCCAGCAGCTGGGACAACTCGGATGGCTACACCTTC,CASSWDNSDGYTF
-,TRBJ1-3,-,TRBV6-1,TGTGCCAGCAGTGAAACTCCCCTGGCAGACAGATCTGGAAACACCATATATTTT,CASSETPLADRSGNTIYF